This is a list of T cell receptor beta chains from one sample in a study of response to subunit inactivated influenza vaccine. Via MiXCR, TCRdb re-called the RT-PCR reads, giving one row per CDR3 protein. The sample includes around 300,000 distinct CDR3 sequences, roughly 20% of them seen just once. The sample was PBMCs from blood, taken about 20 months after vaccination. The receptors derive from a man between 50 and 75 years old who received an inactivated influenza vaccine. The CDR3 runs from the conserved cysteine through the conserved F or W. The D gene is left open where the match is weak. Not every row has a clone size; where given, it reads once, few, many or a size class.

j_call v_call d_call clone_size cdr3_nt cdr3_aa
TRBJ1-5 TRBV10-3 TRBD1 many TGTGCCATCACCCAGGGGGTGAATCAGCCCCAGCATTTT CAITQGVNQPQHF
TRBJ2-1 TRBV15 TRBD2 few TGTGCCACCAGGACCGGGACTAGCGTCTACAATGAGCAGTTCTTC CATRTGTSVYNEQFF
TRBJ2-4 TRBV11-2 - - TGTGCCAGCAGCTTAGATTGGCACCAAAACATTCAGTACTTC CASSLDWHQNIQYF
TRBJ2-5 TRBV20-1 - once TGCAGTGCGCCGACGCGAGCGCAAGAGACCCAGTACTTC CSAPTRAQETQYF
TRBJ1-1 TRBV5-1 - - TGCGCCAGCAGCTTGAGCGCGATGAACACTGAAGCTTTCTTT CASSLSAMNTEAFF
TRBJ2-5 TRBV20-1 TRBD2 - TGCAGTGCTAGAAAAACACTAGCGGGGGGGCGAAAGACCCAGTACTTC CSARKTLAGGRKTQYF
TRBJ1-5 TRBV20-1 - few TGCAGTGCGAGAAGACCGGGGAGGGATCAGCCCCAGCATTTT CSARRPGRDQPQHF
TRBJ1-2 TRBV5-6 - many TGTGCCAGCAGCTTGGGGGCCGGAAACTATGGCTACACCTTC CASSLGAGNYGYTF
TRBJ2-1 TRBV5-1 - - TGCGCCAGCAGCTTGGCTGTGGGCAGGGTCGATGAGCAGTTCTTC CASSLAVGRVDEQFF
TRBJ2-5 TRBV20-1 - few TGCAGTGCTAGAGGTGTCGGGGGCCTGGAGACCCAGTACTTC CSARGVGGLETQYF
TRBJ1-1 TRBV12-3/TRBV12-4 TRBD1 - TGTGCCAGCAGAGAAGGACAGGGTGAGAACACTGAAGCTTTCTTT CASREGQGENTEAFF
TRBJ1-6 TRBV5-5 - many TGTGCCAGCAGCCCGGGCCCCAGGAAGGGGTCACCCCTCCACTTT CASSPGPRKGSPLHF
TRBJ2-3 TRBV29-1 - few TGCAGCGTTGTCCCCACCACAGATACGCAGTATTTT CSVVPTTDTQYF
TRBJ2-3 TRBV30 - - TGTGCCTCGGGATACGGGAGTACGCAGTATTTT CASGYGSTQYF
TRBJ2-4 TRBV6-1 - few TGTGCCAGCAGCCCAGGGGCCAAAAACATTCAGTACTTC CASSPGAKNIQYF
TRBJ1-5 TRBV7-8 - many TGTGCCAGCAGCCCAATGGTCGTCAATCAGCCCCAGCATTTT CASSPMVVNQPQHF
TRBJ1-1 TRBV7-9 TRBD1 few TGTGCCAGCAGCTCGAACAGGGGTGAAGTTGAAGCTTTCTTT CASSSNRGEVEAFF
TRBJ1-2 TRBV15 - few TGTGCCACCAGCGGGGGGGGGTCTGGCTTCTATGGCTACACCTTC CATSGGGSGFYGYTF
TRBJ2-7 TRBV25-1 TRBD2 - TGTGCCACCACACTAGCGGGAGGCCACGAGCAGTACTTC CATTLAGGHEQYF
TRBJ2-7 TRBV29-1 TRBD1 few TGCAGCGTTAAAAGACAGGGGCACTCCTACGAGCAGTACTTC CSVKRQGHSYEQYF
TRBJ2-1 TRBV5-5 - - TGTGCCAGCAGCTTGATCGTGACCAGCTACAATGAGCAGTTCTTC CASSLIVTSYNEQFF
TRBJ1-2 TRBV12-3/TRBV12-4 - many TGTGCCAGCAGTTTAGCGCGAGGGGGTGGTGGCTACACCTTC CASSLARGGGGYTF
TRBJ1-1 TRBV28 TRBD1 few TGTGCCAGCAGTTCTCCAGGACAGGTGGGACTAGGAGCTTTCTTT CASSSPGQVGLGAFF
TRBJ2-5 TRBV6-5 TRBD2 few TGTGCCAGCAGTTACGACGGGGGGGCTCAAGAGACCCAGTACTTC CASSYDGGAQETQYF
TRBJ1-5 TRBV20-1 - - TGCAGTGCTATGATCGCCAGATCACAGCCCCAGCATTTT CSAMIARSQPQHF
TRBJ1-1 TRBV10-3 - - TGTGCCATCAGGAGGGACGGCGGGGGAACTGAAGCTTTCTTT CAIRRDGGGTEAFF
TRBJ2-7 TRBV7-2 - - TGTGCCAGCAGCTTGGCTGCTTCCGAGCAGTACTTC CASSLAASEQYF
TRBJ2-3 TRBV5-1 - - TGCGCCAGCAGCTTGACAGGGCAAGATACGCAGTATTTT CASSLTGQDTQYF
TRBJ1-1 TRBV20-1 - few TGCAGTGCTAGTCTCCGGGGGAGTGCGAACACTGAAGCTTTCTTT CSASLRGSANTEAFF
TRBJ1-1 TRBV12-3/TRBV12-4 - - TGTGCCAGCAGCATCGGCAGCACTGAAGCTTTCTTT CASSIGSTEAFF
TRBJ1-1 TRBV5-1 TRBD1 many TGCGCCAGCAGCTTGTTACCAGGGGGGAACACTGAAGCTTTCTTT CASSLLPGGNTEAFF
TRBJ1-5 TRBV7-2 TRBD1 many TGTGCCAGCAGCCGGGGACAGAGCAATCAGCCCCAGCATTTT CASSRGQSNQPQHF
TRBJ2-2 TRBV27 - few TGTGCCAGCAGTTTTGTAAGGGGGCGGGGCACCGGGGAGCTGTTTTTT CASSFVRGRGTGELFF
TRBJ2-1 TRBV14 - few TGTGCCAGCAGCCAAGGCGGGCATACGCGACTCAATGAGCAGTTCTTC CASSQGGHTRLNEQFF
TRBJ1-2 TRBV20-1 - few TGCAGTGCTACAACAGGATCTTATGGCTACACCTTC CSATTGSYGYTF
TRBJ1-4 TRBV20-1 - many TGCAGTGCTAGATCACCGGGTGAAAAACTGTTTTTT CSARSPGEKLFF
TRBJ2-7 TRBV6-5 TRBD1 - TGTGCCAGTTCGACAGGGGACGAGCAGTACTTC CASSTGDEQYF
TRBJ2-7 TRBV3-1 - few TGTGCCAGCAGCCAAGGCGGCAAATACGAGCAGTACTTC CASSQGGKYEQYF
TRBJ2-7 TRBV4-3 - few TGCGCCAGCAGCCAAGACAGAGCCGAGATTACCTCCTACGAGCAGTACTTC CASSQDRAEITSYEQYF
TRBJ2-2 TRBV4-2 - - TGTGCCAGTAGGGGTGGGGGATCGAACACCGGGGAGCTGTTTTTT CASRGGGSNTGELFF
TRBJ2-1 TRBV4-1 TRBD1 few TGCGCCAGCAGCCAAGAACGGGACAGGGGGGACCATGAGCAGTTCTTC CASSQERDRGDHEQFF
TRBJ2-3 TRBV20-1 TRBD2 - TGCAGTGCTAGAGATTACCTAGCGGGAGAAAAAGATACGCAGTATTTT CSARDYLAGEKDTQYF
TRBJ1-1 TRBV6-1 TRBD1 - TGTGCCAGCAGCCCACCCCCCGGACAGGGGAGAGCTTTCTTT CASSPPPGQGRAFF
TRBJ2-1 TRBV3-1 TRBD2 - TGTGCCAGCAGCCAAGTGGCGGGAGGGAATGAGCAGTTCTTC CASSQVAGGNEQFF
TRBJ1-2 TRBV5-1 - - TGCGCCAGCAAAGGCAGTCGTTTAATCGGCTACACCTTC CASKGSRLIGYTF
TRBJ2-5 TRBV20-1 - few TGCAGTGCTCGCTTAGGGGAGACCCAGTACTTC CSARLGETQYF
TRBJ2-2 TRBV6-2/TRBV6-3 - - TGTGCCAGCAGTTCCGGGGAGCTGTTTTTT CASSSGELFF
TRBJ2-7 TRBV5-6 - - TGTGCCAGCAGCTTGGAAAGCCTAGGACAGTTTTCGAACGAGCAGTACTTC CASSLESLGQFSNEQYF
TRBJ1-3 TRBV11-2 - - TGTGCCAGCAGCTCGTTGACAGGCCCTGGAAACACCATATATTTT CASSSLTGPGNTIYF
TRBJ2-2 TRBV20-1 TRBD2 few TGCAGTGCTAGATCTTCCAGCGGGAGCATGAACACCGGGGAGCTGTTTTTT CSARSSSGSMNTGELFF